Listed below are T cell receptor beta chains from one sample, sequenced in a study of T-cell memory formation after mild COVID-19. TCRdb re-called the 5' RACE reads through MiXCR, storing one row per CDR3 protein. The sample lists under 300,000 distinct CDR3 sequences, 8% to 10% occurring once. Sequencing was performed on PBMCs or a T cell subset sorted from them (not recorded which). Every receptor here comes from a young man who had mild COVID-19 (a few samples of this study predate the infection). Cell type and time point are not known. Each CDR3 is given without its conserved first and last residue. Size tells how often a clone was seen (once, few, many) or the class of an expanded clone, and some rows leave it out.

len,v_gene,j_gene,abundance,CDR3aa
13,TRBV4-1,TRBJ2-5,.,ASSHLVGAQETQY
13,TRBV5-4,TRBJ2-5,many,ASSPTGIGQETQY
15,TRBV7-6,TRBJ1-6,.,ASSQMELDSYNSPLH
13,TRBV7-2,TRBJ2-1,.,ASSLDWGNYNEQF
15,TRBV11-2,TRBJ2-2,.,ASSLVRSPSNTGELF
11,TRBV12-3/TRBV12-4,TRBJ2-5,.,ASSGQGRETQY
13,TRBV7-3,TRBJ2-2,few,ASSSGLAANGELF
12,TRBV20-1,TRBJ1-1,.,SARAQGARAEAF
15,TRBV7-8,TRBJ1-6,few,ASSRWRAGRPPSPLH
12,TRBV5-1,TRBJ2-1,.,ASSSRTGIREQF
15,TRBV6-6,TRBJ1-6,.,ASSSDRVSSYNSPLH
11,TRBV12-3/TRBV12-4,TRBJ1-2,few,ASSGSTGVGYT
13,TRBV4-1,TRBJ2-6,few,ASSQVGSGANVLT
10,TRBV7-2,TRBJ1-1,.,ASSRVGSEAF
13,TRBV10-3,TRBJ2-1,.,AISDQASGYNEQF
15,TRBV27,TRBJ1-1,few,ASRIIGTGGMNTEAF
12,TRBV5-1,TRBJ2-5,few,ASSLGQIQETQY
13,TRBV11-2,TRBJ2-7,.,ASSPGARAPGEQY
13,TRBV9,TRBJ1-2,.,ASSVGSRSGYGYT
13,TRBV12-3/TRBV12-4,TRBJ2-6,many,ASSLRGSGANVLT
10,TRBV29-1,TRBJ2-2,.,SGTGSTGELF
12,TRBV20-1,TRBJ1-1,few,SARDTGGNTEAF
12,TRBV11-2,TRBJ1-1,few,ASSLVLGGTEAF
11,TRBV7-2,TRBJ2-1,few,ASSLNRVHEQF
12,TRBV5-5,TRBJ1-3,.,ASSLGQSSDTIY
10,TRBV28,TRBJ2-1,.,ASTRAYNEQF
13,TRBV12-3/TRBV12-4,TRBJ2-3,few,ASSLQRGRRHTQY
14,TRBV6-5,TRBJ1-1,few,ASSYSREGAGTEAF
11,TRBV12-3/TRBV12-4,TRBJ2-5,.,ASSYRQQETQY
13,TRBV20-1,TRBJ1-2,.,SARVLQDGNYGYT
11,TRBV9,TRBJ1-2,.,ASSPRHQYGYT
10,TRBV6-6,TRBJ2-3,.,ASGPGLDTQY
11,TRBV7-2,TRBJ1-5,many,ASSLAPDQPQH
12,TRBV7-9,TRBJ2-1,few,ASTRRGGPNEQF
10,TRBV9,TRBJ2-2,.,ASSVGTGELF
13,TRBV7-2,TRBJ1-1,.,ASSFSPGRTTEAF
11,TRBV20-1,TRBJ2-4,few,SESGLVKNIQY
12,TRBV4-1,TRBJ1-2,.,ASSADSLFYGYT
11,TRBV7-9,TRBJ1-4,few,ASSSPIPIKLF
12,TRBV3-1,TRBJ1-1,.,ASSHRDLNTEAF
13,TRBV5-1,TRBJ2-2,few,ASRQPGSNTGELF
14,TRBV27,TRBJ2-5,few,ASSSVVPSIQETQY
14,TRBV19,TRBJ2-2,few,ASSRTGTGNTGELF
9,TRBV27,TRBJ2-3,few,ASSSWDTQY